This T cell receptor beta chain was captured by sequencing in a study of control samples from healthy donors and cancer patients. Repertoires were generated with immunoSEQ multiplex PCR, while TCRdb's copy carries only in-frame clones and drops some. Found here are fewer than 120,000 clones, 70% to 90% of them singletons; the top ten hold about 3.7%. CDR1 and CDR2 (germline): MNHNY, SVGAGI (reference sequence). Trimming took 8 bases from V and 1 from J, leaving 17 bases between them. The CDR3 spans 15 residues. The sequencing input was PBMCs. The V and J genes are TRBV6-6 and TRBJ1-2; D remains ambiguous. The clonotype originates from a woman aged 55-75 years with lung cancer. DNA of the CDR3: TGTGCCAGCGGAATCGGAAGGCAGCTTAACTATGGCTACACCTTC. It is translated as CASGIGRQLNYGYTF.